These T cell receptor beta chains were read from a single sample in a study of T cell clones after liver transplantation. Produced via immunoSEQ multiplex PCR; TCRdb's table is partial and in-frame only. The sample lists roughly 73,000 clones; 80% were seen once. Sequencing was performed on CD4+ T cells from blood, taken before liver transplant. The receptor set was obtained from a human donor who received a liver transplant. Both conserved end residues are part of each CDR3. A D gene is named only where the DNA matches it firmly. The size field is filled for only some rows; it gives once, few, many or a size class.

>TRBV27|NA|NA|16|TRBJ1-3
CASSPRGGLRVNTIYF
TGTGCCAGCAGTCCACGAGGAGGACTGCGAGTTAACACCATATATTTT
>TRBV21-1|NA|NA|12|TRBJ1-5
CASSAGGQPQHF
TGTGCCAGCAGCGCGGGCGGTCAGCCCCAGCATTTT
>TRBV5-1|NA|few|15|TRBJ2-1
CASSLATSPNNEQFF
TGCGCCAGCAGCTTGGCAACTAGCCCGAACAATGAGCAGTTCTTC
>TRBV18|NA|NA|15|TRBJ1-1
CASSDGPPGDTEAFF
TGTGCCAGCTCAGACGGGCCGCCGGGGGACACTGAAGCTTTCTTT
>TRBV4-2|TRBD2|NA|16|TRBJ2-3
CASSQETSGRTDTQYF
TGTGCCAGCAGCCAAGAAACTAGCGGGAGGACAGATACGCAGTATTTT
>TRBV6-1|NA|few|14|TRBJ2-7
CASSVGWGSYEQYF
TGTGCCAGCAGTGTGGGTTGGGGCAGCTACGAGCAGTACTTC
>TRBV5-1|TRBD1|NA|14|TRBJ2-2
CASSLTGGQGELFF
TGCGCCAGCAGCCTGACAGGGGGGCAGGGGGAGCTGTTTTTT
>TRBV5-1|NA|NA|15|TRBJ2-5
CASSLEGTGKETQYF
TGCGCCAGCAGCTTGGAGGGAACGGGGAAAGAGACCCAGTACTTC
>TRBV15|NA|NA|13|TRBJ1-3
CATSLQGGNTIYF
TGTGCCACCAGCCTACAGGGAGGAAACACCATATATTTT
>TRBV27|TRBD2|medium-sized|14|TRBJ2-7
CASSLSGIPYEQYF
TGTGCCAGCAGTCTTAGCGGGATCCCCTACGAGCAGTACTTC
>TRBV2|TRBD1|NA|13|TRBJ1-1
CASSETGFTEAFF
TGTGCCAGCAGCGAGACAGGGTTCACTGAAGCTTTCTTT
>TRBV18|TRBD2|NA|16|TRBJ2-5
CASSPLGLAGGETQYF
TGTGCCAGCTCACCACTCGGACTAGCGGGAGGGGAGACCCAGTACTTC
>TRBV6-6|NA|NA|14|TRBJ1-2
CASSYHGLLLGYTF
TGTGCCAGCAGTTACCATGGTCTTTTACTTGGCTACACCTTC
>TRBV28|TRBD1|NA|14|TRBJ1-2
CASSSRGRGYGYTF
TGTGCCAGCAGTTCGAGGGGGCGCGGCTATGGCTACACCTTC
>TRBV10-1|NA|NA|16|TRBJ2-3
CASSDSSAISTDTQYF
TGCGCCAGCAGTGATTCGTCAGCGATTAGCACAGATACGCAGTATTTT
>TRBV28|NA|NA|14|TRBJ1-1
CASRNGHLNTEAFF
TGTGCCAGCCGCAACGGACACCTGAACACTGAAGCTTTCTTT
>TRBV29-1|NA|NA|13|TRBJ2-1
CSVTESSYNEQFF
TGCAGCGTTACGGAGAGCTCCTACAATGAGCAGTTCTTC
>TRBV28|TRBD1|NA|12|TRBJ1-1
CASSLRTGIAFF
TGTGCCAGCAGTTTGCGGACAGGCATCGCTTTCTTT
>TRBV7-9|TRBD2|NA|16|TRBJ2-1
CASSGIAGSSYNEQFF
TGTGCCAGCAGCGGCATAGCGGGAAGCTCCTACAATGAGCAGTTCTTC
>TRBV2|TRBD1|NA|13|TRBJ1-5
CASRGQGPQPQHF
TGTGCCAGCAGAGGACAGGGACCTCAGCCCCAGCATTTT
>TRBV14|NA|NA|12|TRBJ2-7
CASSPVPYEQYF
TGTGCCAGCAGCCCCGTACCCTACGAGCAGTACTTC
>TRBV29-1|NA|once|14|TRBJ2-5
CSVLLLVTIGTQYF
TGCAGCGTTCTCCTACTAGTAACCATTGGGACCCAGTACTTC
>TRBV6-1|TRBD2|NA|16|TRBJ2-1
CAISDPGLAGYNEQFF
TGTGCCATCAGTGACCCTGGACTAGCGGGATACAATGAGCAGTTCTTC
>TRBV10-3|NA|NA|14|TRBJ1-1
CAISDRTVNTEAFF
TGTGCCATCAGTGACCGGACAGTGAACACTGAAGCTTTCTTT
>TRBV10-3|TRBD2|NA|19|TRBJ2-2
CAISAGRAGERMKAGELFF
TGTGCCATCAGTGCAGGGCGAGCGGGAGAACGAATGAAGGCCGGGGAGCTGTTTTTT
>TRBV19|TRBD1|NA|19|TRBJ1-4
CASSIWRTGGLGLNEKLFF
TGTGCCAGTAGTATCTGGAGGACAGGGGGTCTTGGCCTTAATGAAAAACTGTTTTTT
>TRBV4-3|TRBD1|few|16|TRBJ2-2
CASSQERDRGTGELFF
TGCGCCAGCAGCCAAGAGCGGGACAGGGGCACCGGGGAGCTGTTTTTT
>TRBV4-2|NA|many|21|TRBJ2-1
CASSQAASGGRGGSSYNEQFF
TGTGCCAGCAGCCAAGCGGCTTCTGGGGGAAGAGGGGGTAGCTCCTACAATGAGCAGTTCTTC
>TRBV5-1|TRBD2|NA|15|TRBJ2-1
CASSYGTSGINEQFF
TGCGCCAGCAGCTATGGGACTAGCGGGATAAATGAGCAGTTCTTC
>TRBV27|NA|few|16|TRBJ1-4
CASSLRGARDNEKLFF
TGTGCCAGCAGTTTAAGGGGGGCGCGGGATAATGAAAAACTGTTTTTT
>TRBV28|TRBD1|NA|14|TRBJ1-2
CASSLGDRYYGYTF
TGTGCCAGCAGTTTAGGGGACAGGTACTATGGCTACACCTTC
>TRBV28|NA|NA|13|TRBJ2-1
CASSLLGYNEQFF
TGTGCCAGCAGTTTACTAGGCTACAATGAGCAGTTCTTC
>TRBV28|NA|few|14|TRBJ1-2
CASTTGERLYGYTF
TGTGCCAGCACGACGGGGGAGAGGCTCTATGGCTACACCTTC
>TRBV18|NA|few|14|TRBJ1-2
CASSPSAGDNGYTF
TGTGCCAGCTCACCCTCGGCAGGGGACAATGGCTACACCTTC
>TRBV7-9|NA|NA|13|TRBJ1-2
CASSLAGLYGYTF
TGTGCCAGCAGCCTCGCAGGACTGTATGGCTACACCTTC
>TRBV30|TRBD1|NA|13|TRBJ2-7
CAWSVQGGAEQYF
TGTGCCTGGAGTGTACAGGGGGGCGCCGAGCAGTACTTC
>TRBV18|NA|NA|17|TRBJ2-1
CASSPVGGGSQYNEQFF
TGTGCCAGCTCACCAGTCGGAGGAGGTAGCCAGTACAATGAGCAGTTCTTC
>TRBV11-2|NA|NA|13|TRBJ1-1
CASSSGQNTEAFF
TGTGCCAGCAGCTCGGGACAGAACACTGAAGCTTTCTTT
>TRBV11-3|NA|NA|14|TRBJ2-2
CASSPETGPFELFF
TGTGCCAGCAGCCCGGAGACTGGACCCTTTGAGCTGTTTTTT
>TRBV11-2|NA|NA|14|TRBJ1-4
CASSRWGLEEKLFF
TGTGCCAGCAGCCGATGGGGGCTTGAGGAAAAACTGTTTTTT
>TRBV2|TRBD1|NA|13|TRBJ1-5
CASIRDRRQPQHF
TGTGCCAGCATTCGGGACAGGCGGCAGCCCCAGCATTTT
>TRBV28|NA|few|15|TRBJ2-3
CASSLPGLSTDTQYF
TGTGCCAGCAGTTTACCGGGACTGAGCACAGATACGCAGTATTTT
>TRBV5-5|TRBD2|NA|16|TRBJ2-7
CASSHWTSGASYEQYF
TGTGCCAGCAGCCACTGGACTAGCGGGGCCTCCTACGAGCAGTACTTC
>TRBV4-1|NA|NA|15|TRBJ2-3
CASSQDWGSTDTQYF
TGCGCCAGCAGCCAAGATTGGGGCAGCACAGATACGCAGTATTTT
>TRBV28|TRBD1|NA|13|TRBJ2-5
CASSGTVKETQYF
TGTGCCAGCAGCGGGACAGTAAAAGAGACCCAGTACTTC
>TRBV7-8|NA|NA|14|TRBJ1-5
CASTPFRGNQPQHF
TGTGCCAGCACCCCCTTCCGCGGCAATCAGCCCCAGCATTTT
>TRBV12-5|TRBD1|NA|18|TRBJ2-5
CASGLSRDRGSQQETQYF
TGTGCTAGTGGTTTGAGCCGGGACAGGGGTTCGCAGCAAGAGACCCAGTACTTC
>TRBV27|TRBD1|NA|17|TRBJ2-6
CASTTDRAVSGANVLTF
TGTGCCAGCACCACAGACAGGGCTGTTTCTGGGGCCAACGTCCTGACTTTC
>TRBV29-1|TRBD2|NA|13|TRBJ2-7
CSAWTSGSYEQYF
TGCAGCGCCTGGACTAGCGGGAGTTACGAGCAGTACTTC
>TRBV5-4|NA|NA|15|TRBJ2-1
CASSQRSRAGNEQFF
TGTGCCAGCAGCCAACGGAGTAGGGCAGGCAATGAGCAGTTCTTC
>TRBV4-1|NA|NA|15|TRBJ1-3
CASSQGPRSGNTIYF
TGCGCCAGCAGCCAAGGTCCCAGGAGTGGAAACACCATATATTTT
>TRBV19|NA|NA|17|TRBJ2-6
CASSIYVGDSGANVLTF
TGTGCCAGTAGTATCTACGTCGGGGACTCTGGGGCCAACGTCCTGACTTTC
>TRBV5-1|NA|NA|16|TRBJ2-5
CASSLAVGGGQETQYF
TGCGCCAGCAGCTTGGCCGTAGGAGGGGGCCAAGAGACCCAGTACTTC
>TRBV28|NA|few|16|TRBJ1-3
CASSSPRGSSGNTIYF
TGTGCCAGCAGTTCCCCCCGGGGCAGCTCTGGAAACACCATATATTTT
>TRBV7-9|TRBD2|NA|16|TRBJ2-1
CASSLVSGSEHNEQFF
TGTGCCAGCAGCTTAGTGAGCGGGAGTGAGCACAATGAGCAGTTCTTC
>TRBV30|NA|once|16|TRBJ2-2
CAWSVRIGRNTGELFF
TGTGCCTGGAGTGTCCGAATAGGGAGAAACACCGGGGAGCTGTTTTTT
>TRBV30|NA|few|12|TRBJ2-7
CAWTQDPRRQYF
TGTGCCTGGACCCAGGACCCTCGCAGGCAGTACTTC
>TRBV27|TRBD1|once|18|TRBJ2-2
CASSFQITGTENTGELFF
TGTGCCAGCAGTTTCCAAATAACCGGGACAGAGAACACCGGGGAGCTGTTTTTT
>TRBV28|TRBD2|NA|14|TRBJ2-7
CASSLTSGRAEQYF
TGTGCCAGCAGCCTGACTAGCGGGAGGGCCGAGCAGTACTTC
>TRBV7-2|NA|NA|16|TRBJ2-7
CASSFHARQALYEQYF
TGTGCCAGCAGTTTCCACGCGAGACAGGCACTCTACGAGCAGTACTTC